This T cell receptor (beta chain) was retrieved from a study of blood T cell repertoires in COVID-19. Study as a whole: Acute and convalescent COVID-19 specimens originated in the United States, Italy and Spain. PBMCs, B-cell-depleted T cells, or T cells were the source of the cDNA or gDNA that made up the material.

Original handling: By means of reference gene primer amplification, nucleated cell counts were estimated. Sequencing was performed with immunoSEQ multiplex PCR; in TCRdb, only in-frame clones are kept and a portion is missing. That table supplies the V and J calls and clone size; D and trimming were determined from the DNA. This table holds 95,000 to 100,000 clones, roughly 85% found once. Germline-derived CDR1 and CDR2 are LGHDT and YNNKEL (reference sequence). There are 12 residues in the CDR3. V was clipped by 2 bases and J by 7 bases, with 8 bases between them. The rearrangement links TRBV3-1 (or the pseudogene TRBV3-2) to TRBJ2-5, with D possibly being TRBD2 (6 bases). The sequence was collected from a woman aged 70-85 years with active or convalescent COVID-19. Sequenced material: peripheral blood. The CDR3 loop is CASSQPGGTQYF. The CDR3 nucleotides are TGTGCCAGCAGCCAACCCGGGGGGACCCAGTACTTC.